This T cell receptor (beta chain) was found in a study of T cells in Graves' hyperthyroidism and ophthalmopathy. Study as a whole: It was at initial diagnosis, before any treatment, that peripheral blood was collected.

Study-level findings and limits: In simple terms, a model built on 13 V-J features told ophthalmopathy apart from stable hyperthyroidism.

Comment on this clonotype: What it binds is unknown.

RNA transcripts served as the template for amplifying TCR beta CDR3 regions. The HTBI primer set drove a first-round RT-PCR of the TCR CDR3. Each CDR3 protein is one row after TCRdb ran MiXCR on the multiplex PCR reads. The sample carries hundreds of thousands of distinct CDR3 sequences, 18% recorded once. V was clipped by 5 bases and J by 9 bases; unmatched bases: 7. This CDR3 has 14 residues. CDR1 is KGHSH and CDR2 is LQKENI in the germline V gene. Participants, patients aged 18 to 65, had newly diagnosed hyperthyroidism with a duration under 2 months. Clinical symptoms, serum thyroxine, TRAb, thyroid ultrasound and orbital computed tomography informed diagnoses.

Sequencing was done on a sample of blood. This clonotype originated in a woman in her 50s with Graves' hyperthyroidism that later progressed to Graves' ophthalmopathy. V is TRBV18 and J is TRBJ1-5; 10 bases agree with TRBD1. The CDR3 DNA sequence: TGTGCCAGCTCAGGGACAGGGGTTGGGAGGCCCCAGCATTTT. Translating it yields CASSGTGVGRPQHF. Full variable domain (rest looked up from reference TRBV18 and TRBJ1-5): NAGVMQNPRHLVRRRGQEARLRCSPMKGHSHVYWYRQLPEEGLKFMVYLQKENIIDESGMPKERFSAEFPKEGPSILRIQQVVRGDSAAYFCASSGTGVGRPQHFGDGTRLSIL.